Reported below is one TCR beta chain. The CDR3 sequence is 16 residues long. V was clipped by 7 bases and J by 0 bases, with 16 bases between them. In germline, CDR1 is LNHDA, CDR2 SQIVND (reference sequence). These data are taken from a study of blood T cell repertoires in COVID-19. Generated by immunoSEQ multiplex PCR, the TCRdb table keeps only in-frame clones and is missing some. Here the sample spans about 310,000 clones, roughly 90% being singletons. The sample taken for sequencing was PBMCs or T cells enriched from blood (not recorded which). The chain has TRBV19 and TRBJ1-5; TRBD1 might be the D (6 bases). The clonotype was recovered from a woman in her twenties or thirties who had recovered from COVID-19. The CDR3, as DNA: TGTGCCAGTACAGACGGCAGGGGCCGTAGCAATCAGCCCCAGCATTTT. This gives the protein CASTDGRGRSNQPQHF.